This section outlines one T cell receptor (beta chain) sequence together with its context. The sample originates from a study of T cell responses to AZD1222 COVID-19 vaccine. With 2 bases clipped from V and 3 bases from J, the junction kept 6 bases outside the gene matches. CDR1 is MNHEY and CDR2 is SMNVEV in the germline V gene (reference sequence). The CDR3 consists of 16 residues. TCRdb's copy holds only in-frame clones and misses some; the assay was immunoSEQ multiplex PCR. The sample gives more than 80,000 clones, roughly nine tenths of which show up once; about 5% is in the top ten. The chain has TRBV27 and TRBJ1-4; TRBD1 aligns across 7 bases. The sequence was collected from an adult in good health. Sequences were derived from peripheral blood, sampled on day 0 of AZD1222 vaccination. The CDR3 reads CASSLSPTGANEKLFF. CDR3 DNA: TGTGCCAGCAGTTTAAGCCCCACAGGGGCTAATGAAAAACTGTTTTTT.